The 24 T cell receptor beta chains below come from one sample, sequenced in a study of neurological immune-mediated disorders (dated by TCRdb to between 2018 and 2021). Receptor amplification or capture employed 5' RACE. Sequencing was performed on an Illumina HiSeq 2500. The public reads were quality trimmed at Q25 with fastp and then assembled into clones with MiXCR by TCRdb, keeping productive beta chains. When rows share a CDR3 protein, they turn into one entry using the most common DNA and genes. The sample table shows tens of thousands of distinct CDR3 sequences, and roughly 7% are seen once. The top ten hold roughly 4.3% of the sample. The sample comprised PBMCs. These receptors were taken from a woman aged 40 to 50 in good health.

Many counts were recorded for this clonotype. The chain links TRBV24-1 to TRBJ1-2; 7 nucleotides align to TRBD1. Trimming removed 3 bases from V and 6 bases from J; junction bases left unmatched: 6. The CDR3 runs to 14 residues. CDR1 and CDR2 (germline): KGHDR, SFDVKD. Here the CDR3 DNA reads TGTGCCACCAGTGATCCCGGGACAGCACATGGCTACACCTTC. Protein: CATSDPGTAHGYTF.

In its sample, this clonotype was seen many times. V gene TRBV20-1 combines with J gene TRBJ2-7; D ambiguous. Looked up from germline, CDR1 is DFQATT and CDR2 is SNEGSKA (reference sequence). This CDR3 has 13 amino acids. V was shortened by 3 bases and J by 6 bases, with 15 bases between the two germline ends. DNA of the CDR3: TGCAGTGCTAGGGGCGAAACTTTACGCGAGCAGTACTTC. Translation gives CSARGETLREQYF.

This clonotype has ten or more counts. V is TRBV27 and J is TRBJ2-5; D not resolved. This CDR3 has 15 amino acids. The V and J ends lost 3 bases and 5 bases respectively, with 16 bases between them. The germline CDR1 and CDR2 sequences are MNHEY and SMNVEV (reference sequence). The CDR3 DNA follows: TGTGCCAGCAGTTTGGTCTTTGAGCGACGGGAGACCCAGTACTTC. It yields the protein CASSLVFERRETQYF.

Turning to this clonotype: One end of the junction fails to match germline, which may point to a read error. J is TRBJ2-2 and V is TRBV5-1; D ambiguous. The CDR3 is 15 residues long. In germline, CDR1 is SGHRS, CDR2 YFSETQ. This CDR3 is CASSPLIGRTAEMFF. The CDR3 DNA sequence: TGCGCCAGCAGCCCCTTAATTGGACGTACCGCGGAGATGTTTTTT.

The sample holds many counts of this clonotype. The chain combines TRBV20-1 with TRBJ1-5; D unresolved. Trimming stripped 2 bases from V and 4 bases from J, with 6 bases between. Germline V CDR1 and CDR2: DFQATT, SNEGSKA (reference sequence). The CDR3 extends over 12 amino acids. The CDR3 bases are TGCAGTGCTAGATTGGGGAATCAGCCCCAGCATTTT. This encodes CSARLGNQPQHF.

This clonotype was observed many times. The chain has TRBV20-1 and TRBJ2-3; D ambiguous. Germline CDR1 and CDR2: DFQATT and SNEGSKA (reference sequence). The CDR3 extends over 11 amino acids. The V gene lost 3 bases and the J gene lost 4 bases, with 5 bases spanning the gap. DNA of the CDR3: TGCAGTGCTAGTACGGCAGATACGCAGTATTTT. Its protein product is CSASTADTQYF.

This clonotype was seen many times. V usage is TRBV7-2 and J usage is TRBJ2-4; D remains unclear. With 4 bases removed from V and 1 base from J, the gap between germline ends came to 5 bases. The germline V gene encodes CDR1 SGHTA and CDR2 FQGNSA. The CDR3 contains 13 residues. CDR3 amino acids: CASSSPAKNIQYF. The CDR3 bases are TGTGCCAGCAGCTCACCGGCCAAAAACATTCAGTACTTC.

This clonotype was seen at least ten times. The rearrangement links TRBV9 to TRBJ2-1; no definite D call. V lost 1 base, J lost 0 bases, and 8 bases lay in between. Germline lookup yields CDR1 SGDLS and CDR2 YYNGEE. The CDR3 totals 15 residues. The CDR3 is CASSVLQSSYNEQFF. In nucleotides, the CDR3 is TGTGCCAGCAGCGTACTGCAGAGCTCCTACAATGAGCAGTTCTTC. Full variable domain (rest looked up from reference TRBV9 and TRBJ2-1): DSGVTQTPKHLITATGQRVTLRCSPRSGDLSVYWYQQSLDQGLQFLIQYYNGEERAKGNILERFSAQQFPDLHSELNLSSLELGDSALYFCASSVLQSSYNEQFFGPGTRLTVL.

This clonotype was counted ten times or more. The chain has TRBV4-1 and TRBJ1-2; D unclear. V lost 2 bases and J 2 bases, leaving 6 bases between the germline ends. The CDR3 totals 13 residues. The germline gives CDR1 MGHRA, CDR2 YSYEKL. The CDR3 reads CASSQPGNYGYTF. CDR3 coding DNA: TGCGCCAGCAGCCAACCCGGGAACTATGGCTACACCTTC.

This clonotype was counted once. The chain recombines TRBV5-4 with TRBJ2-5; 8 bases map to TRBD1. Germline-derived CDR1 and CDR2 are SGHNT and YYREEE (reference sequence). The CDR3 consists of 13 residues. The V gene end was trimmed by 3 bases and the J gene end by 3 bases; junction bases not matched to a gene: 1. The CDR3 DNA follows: TGTGCCAGCAGCTACAGGGGGGAAGAGACCCAGTACTTC. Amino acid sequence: CASSYRGEETQYF.

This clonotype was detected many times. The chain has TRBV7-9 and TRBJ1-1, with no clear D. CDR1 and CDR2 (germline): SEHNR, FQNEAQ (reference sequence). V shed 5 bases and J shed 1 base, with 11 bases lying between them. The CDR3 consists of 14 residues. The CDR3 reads CASSPPEANTEAFF. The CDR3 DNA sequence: TGTGCCAGCAGCCCCCCTGAGGCGAACACTGAAGCTTTCTTT.

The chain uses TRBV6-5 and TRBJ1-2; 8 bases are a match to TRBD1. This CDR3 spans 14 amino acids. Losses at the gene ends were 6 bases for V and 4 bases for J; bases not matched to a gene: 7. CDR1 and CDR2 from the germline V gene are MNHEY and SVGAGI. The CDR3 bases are TGTGCCAGCAGCCCCGACAGGGGTGGCTATGGCTACACCTTC. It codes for CASSPDRGGYGYTF.

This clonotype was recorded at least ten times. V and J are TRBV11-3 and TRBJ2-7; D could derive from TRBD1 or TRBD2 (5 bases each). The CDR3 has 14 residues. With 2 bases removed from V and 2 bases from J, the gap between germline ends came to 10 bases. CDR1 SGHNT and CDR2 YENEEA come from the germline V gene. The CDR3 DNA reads TGTGCCAGCAGCTTACGGGACGGAACCTACGAGCAGTACTTC. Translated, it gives CASSLRDGTYEQYF.

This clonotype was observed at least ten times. The CDR3 is CASSFLGGASGTEAFF. Here the CDR3 DNA reads TGTGCCAGCAGCTTCCTAGGGGGGGCATCGGGCACTGAAGCTTTCTTT. The J gene is TRBJ1-1, the V gene TRBV7-9; tentative D call: TRBD1 (6 bases). The ends were cut back, 3 bases at V and 4 bases at J, with 18 bases in the middle. Germline V gene sequence: CDR1 SEHNR, CDR2 FQNEAQ (reference sequence). The CDR3 sequence is 16 residues long.

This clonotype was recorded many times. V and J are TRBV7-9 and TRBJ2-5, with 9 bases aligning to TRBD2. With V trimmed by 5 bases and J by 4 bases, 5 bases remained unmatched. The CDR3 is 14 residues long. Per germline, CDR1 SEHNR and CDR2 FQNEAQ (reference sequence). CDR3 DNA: TGTGCCAGCAGCGCGCCGACTAGCGGAGAGACCCAGTACTTC. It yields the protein CASSAPTSGETQYF.

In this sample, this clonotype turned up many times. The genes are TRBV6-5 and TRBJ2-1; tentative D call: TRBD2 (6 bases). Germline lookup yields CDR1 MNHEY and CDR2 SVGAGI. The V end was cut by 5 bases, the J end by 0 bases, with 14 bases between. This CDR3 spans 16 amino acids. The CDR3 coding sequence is TGTGCCAGCAGTCGGGACTTGCTGAGCTCCTACAATGAGCAGTTCTTC. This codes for CASSRDLLSSYNEQFF.

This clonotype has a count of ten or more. In nucleotides, the CDR3 is TGTGCCAGCAGCCAGGCAGGCTACCGCGGCAGCTCCTACGAGCAGTACTTC. Amino acids: CASSQAGYRGSSYEQYF. The J gene is TRBJ2-7, the V gene TRBV3-1; D not resolved. Germline loops: CDR1 LGHDT, CDR2 YNNKEL (reference sequence). CDR3 length equals 17 residues. V was clipped by 3 bases and J by 0 bases, with 18 bases between them.

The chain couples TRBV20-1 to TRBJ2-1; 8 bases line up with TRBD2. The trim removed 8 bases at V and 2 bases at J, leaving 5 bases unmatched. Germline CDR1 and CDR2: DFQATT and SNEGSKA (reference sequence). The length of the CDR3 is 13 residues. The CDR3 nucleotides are TGCAGTATAGTAGCGGGACCCTACAATGAGCAGTTCTTC. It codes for CSIVAGPYNEQFF.

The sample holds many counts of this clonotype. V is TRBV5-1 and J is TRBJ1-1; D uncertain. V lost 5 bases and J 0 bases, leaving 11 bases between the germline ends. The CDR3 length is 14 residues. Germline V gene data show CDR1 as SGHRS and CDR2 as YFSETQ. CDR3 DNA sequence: TGCGCCAGCAGTTATGGGATTATGAACACTGAAGCTTTCTTT. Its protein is CASSYGIMNTEAFF.

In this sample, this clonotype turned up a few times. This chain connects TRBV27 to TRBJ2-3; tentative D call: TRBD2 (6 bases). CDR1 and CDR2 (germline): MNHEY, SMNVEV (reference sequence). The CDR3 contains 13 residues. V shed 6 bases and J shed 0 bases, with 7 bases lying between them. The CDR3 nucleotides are TGTGCCAGCAGGGGGACTAGCACAGATACGCAGTATTTT. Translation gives CASRGTSTDTQYF.

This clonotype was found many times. CDR3 sequence reads: CASSPPDFPGQTTPVAKNIQYF. The DNA of the CDR3 is TGTGCCAGCTCACCACCGGACTTTCCGGGACAGACGACCCCTGTAGCCAAAAACATTCAGTACTTC. V usage is TRBV18 and J usage is TRBJ2-4; TRBD1 aligns across 7 bases. The ends lost 0 bases at V and 0 bases at J; junction bases unmatched: 20. The CDR3 totals 22 residues. Germline V gene data show CDR1 as KGHSH and CDR2 as LQKENI.

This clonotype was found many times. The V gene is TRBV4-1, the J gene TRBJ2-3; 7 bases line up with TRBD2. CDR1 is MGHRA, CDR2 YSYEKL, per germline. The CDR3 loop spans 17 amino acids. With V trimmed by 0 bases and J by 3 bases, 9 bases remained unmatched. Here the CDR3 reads CASSQDPLAGGTDTQYF. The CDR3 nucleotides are TGCGCCAGCAGCCAAGATCCCCTAGCCGGGGGGACAGATACGCAGTATTTT.

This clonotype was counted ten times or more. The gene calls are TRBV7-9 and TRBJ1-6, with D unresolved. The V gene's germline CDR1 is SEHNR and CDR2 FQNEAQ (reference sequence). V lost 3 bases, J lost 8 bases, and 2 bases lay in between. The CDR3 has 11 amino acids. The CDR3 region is CASSFHSPLHF. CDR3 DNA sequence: TGTGCCAGCAGCTTTCATTCACCCCTCCACTTT. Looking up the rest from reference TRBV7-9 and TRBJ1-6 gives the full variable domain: DTGVSQNPRHKITKRGQNVTFRCDPISEHNRLYWYRQTLGQGPEFLTYFQNEAQLEKSRLLSDRFSAERPKGSFSTLEIQRTEQGDSAMYLCASSFHSPLHFGNGTRLTVT.

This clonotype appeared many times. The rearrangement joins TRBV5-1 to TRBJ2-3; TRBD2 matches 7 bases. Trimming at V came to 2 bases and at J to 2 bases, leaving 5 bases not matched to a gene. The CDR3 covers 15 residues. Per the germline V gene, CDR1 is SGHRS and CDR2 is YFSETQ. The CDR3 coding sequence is TGCGCCAGCAGCTTTTCGACTAGCTTCACAGATACGCAGTATTTT. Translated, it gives CASSFSTSFTDTQYF.